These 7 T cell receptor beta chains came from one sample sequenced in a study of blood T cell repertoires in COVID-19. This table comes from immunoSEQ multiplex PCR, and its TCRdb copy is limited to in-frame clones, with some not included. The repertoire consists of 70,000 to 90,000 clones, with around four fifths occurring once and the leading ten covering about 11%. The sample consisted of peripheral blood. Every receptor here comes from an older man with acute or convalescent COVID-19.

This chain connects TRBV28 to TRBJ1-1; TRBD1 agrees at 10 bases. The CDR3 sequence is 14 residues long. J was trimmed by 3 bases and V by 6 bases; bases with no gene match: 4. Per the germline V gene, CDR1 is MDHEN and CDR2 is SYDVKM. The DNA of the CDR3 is TGTGCCAGCAGGGTCGGACAGGGGGACACTGAAGCTTTCTTT. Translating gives CASRVGQGDTEAFF.

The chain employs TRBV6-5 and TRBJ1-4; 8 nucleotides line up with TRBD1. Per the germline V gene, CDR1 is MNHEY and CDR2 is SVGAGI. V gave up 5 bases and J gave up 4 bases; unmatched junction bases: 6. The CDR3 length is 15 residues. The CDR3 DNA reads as TGTGCCAGCAGTATCGACAGGGGACTTAATGAAAAACTGTTTTTT. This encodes CASSIDRGLNEKLFF.

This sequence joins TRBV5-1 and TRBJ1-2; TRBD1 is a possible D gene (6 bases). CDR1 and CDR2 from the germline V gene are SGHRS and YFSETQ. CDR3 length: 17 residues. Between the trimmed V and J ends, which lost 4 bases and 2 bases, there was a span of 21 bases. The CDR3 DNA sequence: TGCGCCAGCAGCCCCGGAACAGGGTTTAATGGGAACTATGGCTACACCTTC. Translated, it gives CASSPGTGFNGNYGYTF.

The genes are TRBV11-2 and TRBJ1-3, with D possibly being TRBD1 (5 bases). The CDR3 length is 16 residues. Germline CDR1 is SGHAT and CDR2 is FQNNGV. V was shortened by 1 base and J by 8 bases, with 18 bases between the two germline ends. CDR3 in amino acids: CASSLVSGPLLDTIYF. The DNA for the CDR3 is TGTGCCAGCAGCTTAGTATCAGGGCCCTTACTCGACACCATATATTTT.

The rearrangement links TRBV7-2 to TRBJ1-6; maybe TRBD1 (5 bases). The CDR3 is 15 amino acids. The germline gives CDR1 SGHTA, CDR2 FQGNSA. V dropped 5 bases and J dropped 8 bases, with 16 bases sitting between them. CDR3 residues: CASSLLPGGDSPLHF. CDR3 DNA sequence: TGTGCCAGCAGCCTATTACCGGGGGGGGATTCACCCCTCCACTTT.

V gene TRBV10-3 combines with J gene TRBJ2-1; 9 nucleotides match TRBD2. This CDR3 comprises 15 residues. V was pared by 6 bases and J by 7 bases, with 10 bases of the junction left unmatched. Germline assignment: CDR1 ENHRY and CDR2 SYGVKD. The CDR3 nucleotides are TGTGCCATCAGGGCTAGCGGGACCCTAGGAAATGAGCAGTTCTTC. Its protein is CAIRASGTLGNEQFF.

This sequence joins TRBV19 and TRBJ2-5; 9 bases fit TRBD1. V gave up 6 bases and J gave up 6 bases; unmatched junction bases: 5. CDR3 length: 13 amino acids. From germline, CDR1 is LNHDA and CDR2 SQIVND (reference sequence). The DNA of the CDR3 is TGTGCCAGTAGCGGACAGGGGACGAAGACCCAGTACTTC. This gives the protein CASSGQGTKTQYF.